This T cell receptor (beta chain) was sequenced in a study of identical twins. The CDR3 totals 15 residues. In germline, CDR1 is SGHRS, CDR2 YFSETQ. Trimming shortened V by 0 bases and J by 8 bases, and 14 bases separated the two germline ends. One entry per CDR3 protein, called by TCRdb with MiXCR from the 5' RACE reads. The sample yields about 900,000 distinct CDR3 sequences, approximately 13% seen once. This clonotype has only a few counts. What it recognizes is unknown. Study-level findings and limits: Beta out-of-frame sequences showed weaker excess twin sharing. Clonotypes of the beta chain that were abundant in cord blood carried fewer insertions (memory repertoires showed none).

The sample also formed part of further work on yellow fever vaccine responses in identical twins.

The chain combines TRBV5-1 with TRBJ1-4; unclear D gene. The origin of this receptor is a woman between 18 and 30 years old in good health. The sample was PBMCs. The CDR3 nucleotides read TGCGCCAGCAGCTTGGATCGGCGCCTGGGGGAAAAACTGTTTTTT. This gives the protein CASSLDRRLGEKLFF.